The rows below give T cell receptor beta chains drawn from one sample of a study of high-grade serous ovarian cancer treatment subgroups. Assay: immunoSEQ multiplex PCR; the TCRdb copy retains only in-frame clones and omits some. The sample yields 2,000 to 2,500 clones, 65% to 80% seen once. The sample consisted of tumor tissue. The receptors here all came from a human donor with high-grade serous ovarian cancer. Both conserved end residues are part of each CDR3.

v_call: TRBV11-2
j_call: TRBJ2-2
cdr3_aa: CASSLQPNTGELFF

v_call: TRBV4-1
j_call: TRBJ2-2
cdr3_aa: CASSQVGTSNTGELFF

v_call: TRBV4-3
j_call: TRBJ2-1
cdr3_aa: CASSQELAGGRNEQFF

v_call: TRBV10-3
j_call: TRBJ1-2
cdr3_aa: CAISETRADYGYTF

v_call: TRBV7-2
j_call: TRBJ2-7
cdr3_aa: CASTIPSRDRGQEQYF

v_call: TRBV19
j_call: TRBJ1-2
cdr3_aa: CASSPRDRNGYTF

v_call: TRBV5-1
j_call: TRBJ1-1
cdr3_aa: CASSVGETEAFF

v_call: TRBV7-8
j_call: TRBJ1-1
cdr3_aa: CASSSIGFAEAFF

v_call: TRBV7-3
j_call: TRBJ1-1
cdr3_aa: CASSLSVNTEAFF

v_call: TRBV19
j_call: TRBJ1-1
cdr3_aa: CASSIWRGMNTEAFF

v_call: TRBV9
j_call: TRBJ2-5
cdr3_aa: CASSVAAGGQETQYF

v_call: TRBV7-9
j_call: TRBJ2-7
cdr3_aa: CASSSTSGISYEQYF

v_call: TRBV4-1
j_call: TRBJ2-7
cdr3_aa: CASSPGQESYEQYF

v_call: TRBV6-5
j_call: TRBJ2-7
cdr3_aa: CASHSGGYEQYF

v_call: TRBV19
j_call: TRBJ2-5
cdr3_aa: CASSFGTAQETQYF

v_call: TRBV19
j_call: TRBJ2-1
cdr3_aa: CASSRQGSSYNEQFF

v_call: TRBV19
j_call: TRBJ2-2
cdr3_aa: CASSKTGMNTGELFF

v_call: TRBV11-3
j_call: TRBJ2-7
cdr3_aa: CASSLGRSEAYEQYF

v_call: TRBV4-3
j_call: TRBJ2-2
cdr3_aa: CASSQFMQAGGELFF

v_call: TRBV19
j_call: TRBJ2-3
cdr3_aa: CASSTGGGTQYF

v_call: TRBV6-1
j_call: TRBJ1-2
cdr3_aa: CASTLEATTYYGYTF

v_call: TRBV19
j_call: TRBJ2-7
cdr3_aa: CASSTNPGQGFLPSAYYEQYF

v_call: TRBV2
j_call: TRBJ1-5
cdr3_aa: CASIGGQGVNQPQHF